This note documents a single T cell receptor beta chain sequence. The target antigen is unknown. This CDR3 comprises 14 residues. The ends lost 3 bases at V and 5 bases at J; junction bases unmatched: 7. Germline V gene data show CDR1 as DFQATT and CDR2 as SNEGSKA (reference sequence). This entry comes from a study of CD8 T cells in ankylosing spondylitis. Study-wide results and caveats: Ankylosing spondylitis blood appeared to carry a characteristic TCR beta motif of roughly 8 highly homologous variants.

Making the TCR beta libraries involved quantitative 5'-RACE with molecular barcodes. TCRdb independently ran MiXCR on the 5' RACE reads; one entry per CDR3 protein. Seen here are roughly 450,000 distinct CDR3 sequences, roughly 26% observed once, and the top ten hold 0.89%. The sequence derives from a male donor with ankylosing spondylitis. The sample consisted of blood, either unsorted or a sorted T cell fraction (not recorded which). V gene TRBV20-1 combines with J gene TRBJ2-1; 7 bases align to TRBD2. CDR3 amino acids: CSAREAGDHNEQFF. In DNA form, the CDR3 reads TGCAGTGCTAGGGAGGCGGGAGACCACAATGAGCAGTTCTTC.